The 17 T cell receptor beta chains presented below share a single source sample, sequenced in a study of blood T cell repertoires in COVID-19. Measured with immunoSEQ multiplex PCR; TCRdb has only the in-frame clones, and not every one. Here the sample spans roughly 230,000 clones, about four fifths being singletons. The sequencing input was PBMCs or T cells enriched from blood (not recorded which). These receptors were collected from a woman aged 55-69 years who had recovered from COVID-19.

This clone has a handful of counts. Distinct nucleotide sequences in the sample also encode this CDR3. The chain recombines TRBV18 with TRBJ1-3, with 8 positions matching TRBD1. J gave up 0 bases and V 3 bases, and 7 bases lay outside the gene matches. This CDR3 has 17 amino acids. CDR1 and CDR2 (germline): KGHSH, LQKENI. The CDR3: CASSPGTGLNSGNTIYF. CDR3 in DNA: TGTGCCAGCTCACCTGGGACAGGCCTTAACTCTGGAAACACCATATATTTT.

The chain recombines TRBV29-1 with TRBJ2-5, with 14 bases lining up with TRBD2. CDR1 is SQVTM, CDR2 ANQGSEA, per germline. The J segment lost 4 bases and the V segment lost 4 bases, leaving 2 bases of the junction unmatched. CDR3 size: 14 residues. This CDR3 reads CSVGLAGGPETQYF. DNA of the CDR3: TGCAGCGTTGGACTAGCGGGGGGGCCAGAGACCCAGTACTTC.

This clone was recorded a few times. This sample also contains other DNA sequences that code for the same CDR3. The chain carries TRBV6-5 and TRBJ1-2; 9 bases line up with TRBD1. Trimming at V came to 2 bases and at J to 4 bases, leaving 5 bases not matched to a gene. The CDR3 covers 15 residues. CDR1 is MNHEY and CDR2 is SVGAGI in the germline V gene. CDR3 nucleotide sequence: TGTGCCAGCAGTTACGAGGGACAGGGTGCCTATGGCTACACCTTC. Protein sequence: CASSYEGQGAYGYTF.

The rearrangement uses TRBV3-1 (or the pseudogene TRBV3-2) and TRBJ1-5; D not resolved. The CDR3 spans 14 residues. CDR1 is LGHDT, CDR2 YNNKEL, per germline (reference sequence). With 1 base removed from V and 3 bases from J, the gap between germline ends came to 7 bases. CDR3 amino acids: CASSQGVPNQPQHF. For the CDR3, the DNA is TGTGCCAGCAGCCAAGGAGTACCCAATCAGCCCCAGCATTTT.

The rearrangement joins TRBV7-9 to TRBJ2-7; 9 nucleotides match TRBD1. The ends lost 1 base at V and 4 bases at J; junction bases unmatched: 8. The V gene's germline CDR1 is SEHNR and CDR2 FQNEAQ (reference sequence). This CDR3 has 16 residues. This CDR3 reads CASSLDMGQGSYEQYF. DNA for the CDR3: TGTGCCAGCAGCTTAGATATGGGACAGGGATCTTACGAGCAGTACTTC.

CDR3 bases: TGTGCCAGCAGCTTGGCTGCGGGGGCGGTAGCGGGAGTATTCAATGAGCAGTTCTTC. This codes for CASSLAAGAVAGVFNEQFF. The chain couples TRBV5-4 to TRBJ2-1, with 9 bases matching TRBD2. J lost 6 bases, V lost 0 bases, and 16 bases had no gene match. Per the germline V gene, CDR1 is SGHNT and CDR2 is YYREEE (reference sequence). CDR3 size: 19 residues.

The CDR3: CASSPLGGAGVYEQYF. DNA for the CDR3: TGTGCCAGCAGCCCCCTGGGGGGAGCGGGAGTCTACGAGCAGTACTTC. The chain couples TRBV7-7 to TRBJ2-7; 8 nucleotides align to TRBD2. Trimming cost V 5 bases and J 3 bases; bases outside gene matches: 12. Per germline, CDR1 SSHAT and CDR2 FNYEAQ (reference sequence). The CDR3 is 16 amino acids. Complete variable domain (other parts from reference TRBV7-7 and TRBJ2-7): GAGVSQSPRYKVTKRGQDVTLRCDPISSHATLYWYQQALGQGPEFLTYFNYEAQPDKSGLPSDRFSAERPEGSISTLTIQRTEQRDSAMYRCASSPLGGAGVYEQYFGPGTRLTVT.

The gene calls are TRBV7-9 and TRBJ2-5; TRBD2 is a possible D gene (7 bases). Germline CDR1 reads SEHNR; CDR2 reads FQNEAQ (reference sequence). V was clipped by 5 bases and J by 4 bases, with 23 bases between them. This CDR3 contains 17 residues. Written as DNA, the CDR3 is TGTGCCAGCAGCCCGCCTTCCATGAACGGGGGGCTAGAGACCCAGTACTTC. Translated: CASSPPSMNGGLETQYF.

V is TRBV7-9 and J is TRBJ1-5, with unresolved D. Germline CDR1 SEHNR, CDR2 FQNEAQ (reference sequence). With 3 bases removed from V and 3 bases from J, the gap between germline ends came to 6 bases. This CDR3 comprises 13 residues. CDR3 protein: CASSFGDNQPQHF. The CDR3 region has the DNA TGTGCCAGCAGCTTCGGGGACAATCAGCCCCAGCATTTT.

J is TRBJ2-1 and V is TRBV2; TRBD2 matches 12 bases. Trimming cost V 6 bases and J 6 bases; bases outside gene matches: 3. The CDR3 has 14 amino acids. Germline assignment: CDR1 SNHLY and CDR2 FYNNEI. The CDR3 region is CASRTSGGFNEQFF. The CDR3 bases are TGTGCCAGCAGGACTAGCGGGGGATTCAATGAGCAGTTCTTC.

This chain links TRBV5-6 with TRBJ1-1, with TRBD1 matching 7 bases. Germline lookup yields CDR1 SGHDT and CDR2 YYEEEE. Trimming took 0 bases from V and 3 from J; bases not matched to a gene: 5. CDR3 size: 15 residues. The CDR3 spells CASSLGDREYTEAFF. CDR3 in DNA: TGTGCCAGCAGCTTGGGCGACAGGGAATACACTGAAGCTTTCTTT.

J is TRBJ1-6 and V is TRBV7-2, with a tentative D call TRBD1 (5 bases). The CDR3 runs to 17 residues. The V gene lost 5 bases and the J gene lost 5 bases, with 19 bases spanning the gap. Germline V lookup: CDR1 SGHTA, CDR2 FQGNSA. CDR3 amino acids: CASSTRTGTGDNSPLHF. The CDR3, as DNA: TGTGCCAGCAGCACAAGAACCGGGACGGGGGATAATTCACCCCTCCACTTT. Looking up the rest from reference TRBV7-2 and TRBJ1-6 gives the full variable domain: GAGVSQSPSNKVTEKGKDVELRCDPISGHTALYWYRQSLGQGLEFLIYFQGNSAPDKSGLPSDRFSAERTGGSVSTLTIQRTQQEDSAVYLCASSTRTGTGDNSPLHFGNGTRLTVT.

The V and J genes are TRBV6-5 and TRBJ1-2; D uncertain. This CDR3 contains 14 residues. Per the germline V gene, CDR1 is MNHEY and CDR2 is SVGAGI. Deletions cut 7 bases from V and 5 bases from J, with 17 bases between. The CDR3 region has the DNA TGTGCCAGCAAGGGAGAATTGGGTTTTTATGGCTACACCTTC. Its protein product is CASKGELGFYGYTF.

This rearrangement joins TRBV2 to TRBJ2-2; 10 positions agree with TRBD1. Germline V CDR1 and CDR2: SNHLY, FYNNEI. Trimming took 5 bases from V and 6 from J; bases not matched to a gene: 3. This CDR3 contains 14 residues. The chain's CDR3 is CASSLGQGPGELFF. In DNA form, the CDR3 reads TGTGCCAGCAGTCTGGGACAGGGGCCCGGGGAGCTGTTTTTT.

A few counts support this clone. The genes are TRBV20-1 and TRBJ1-1; TRBD1 is a possible D gene (5 bases). The CDR3 totals 11 residues. Trimming left V 8 bases short and J 3 bases short, with 10 bases between. The germline V gene encodes CDR1 DFQATT and CDR2 SNEGSKA (reference sequence). The CDR3 bases are TGCAGTACCAGGGAGGACACTGAAGCTTTCTTT. Amino acid sequence: CSTREDTEAFF.

The chain uses TRBV5-1 and TRBJ2-7; TRBD1 aligns across 9 bases. The junction had 0 bases not matched to a gene; V was cut back by 5 bases and J by 3 bases. Germline V gene data show CDR1 as SGHRS and CDR2 as YFSETQ. This CDR3 comprises 12 residues. The CDR3 reads CASRDRGYEQYF. CDR3 bases: TGCGCCAGCAGGGACAGGGGCTACGAGCAGTACTTC.

In this sample, this clone turned up once. V usage is TRBV6-2 or TRBV6-3 and J usage is TRBJ1-1; the D is unclear. This CDR3 has 15 residues. Trimming cost V 5 bases and J 5 bases, with 18 bases left between them. CDR1 is MNHEY, CDR2 SVGEGT, per germline. CDR3 loop: CASSRVALSGTEAFF. CDR3 DNA sequence: TGTGCCAGCAGTAGAGTCGCTCTGTCCGGGACTGAAGCTTTCTTT.